This TCR beta chain derives from a study of T cells after yellow fever vaccination. TCRdb called the 5' RACE reads again in MiXCR, with one record for every CDR3 protein. This sample carries about 300,000 distinct CDR3 sequences, about 10% of them seen once, and the ten largest clones take 3% to 4%. The ends lost 3 bases at V and 4 bases at J; junction bases unmatched: 9. Germline CDR1 is LGHNA and CDR2 is YSLEER. The CDR3 has 16 amino acids. V gene TRBV4-3 combines with J gene TRBJ1-3; 7 bases are a match to TRBD1. Sequences were derived from CD4+ T cells sorted from PBMCs, sampled 5 days after the yellow fever booster vaccination. The TCR sequence derives from a man in his late teens or twenties who received the YFV17D yellow fever vaccine. CDR3 sequence (DNA): TGCGCCAGCAGCCATGATACGACAGGGTCCGGAAACACCATATATTTT. It codes for CASSHDTTGSGNTIYF.